This T cell receptor beta chain originates from a study of T cell repertoires in cytomegalovirus infection. Germline values: CDR1 SGHNT, CDR2 YYREEE (reference sequence). V was clipped by 3 bases and J by 1 base, with 8 bases between them. The CDR3 is 15 residues long. Note on this clonotype: Its antigen is as yet unknown.

One entry per CDR3 protein results from TCRdb running MiXCR on the reads. This table holds 570,000 or so distinct CDR3 sequences, almost 40% found once. V is TRBV5-4 and J is TRBJ2-6; D is unclear. This clonotype was obtained from a human donor in good health (CMV status not recorded). Some clones in this sample may be carry-over from other donors' samples. The sequencing used cultured PBMCs, collected from culture after CMV antigen stimulation. The CDR3 nucleotides are TGTGCCAGCAGCTGGATGGTATCTGGGGCCAACGTCCTGACTTTC. Translating it yields CASSWMVSGANVLTF.